These 10 T cell receptor beta chains came from one sample sequenced in a study of T cells after yellow fever vaccination. Via MiXCR, TCRdb re-called the 5' RACE reads, giving one row per CDR3 protein. This sample carries about 550,000 distinct CDR3 sequences, less than 20% of them seen once, and the ten largest clones take roughly 13%. The sample here was PBMCs, taken 15 days after the yellow fever booster vaccination. These receptor sequences come from a man aged 25-45 years who received the YFV17D yellow fever vaccine.

The table lists this clonotype with a few counts. The chain employs TRBV7-9 and TRBJ2-7; D uncertain. This CDR3 comprises 13 residues. Trimming took off 5 bases at V and 2 bases at J, with 10 bases between the two ends. CDR1 and CDR2 from the germline V gene are SEHNR and FQNEAQ (reference sequence). DNA for the CDR3: TGTGCCAGCAGCCGTCGACAAACCTACGAGCAGTACTTC. Translated, it gives CASSRRQTYEQYF.

Comment on this clonotype: This may stem from a read error, because a much larger clone lies one nucleotide away. The gene calls are TRBV20-1 and TRBJ2-1; TRBD2 matches at 10 bases. This CDR3 contains 12 residues. Germline CDR1 and CDR2: DFQATT and SNEGSKA (reference sequence). V shed 6 bases and J 12 bases; nucleotides not matched to a gene: 8. CDR3 residues: CSADLLAGGQFF. In DNA form, the CDR3 reads TGCAGTGCAGACCTTTTAGCGGGAGGGCAGTTCTTC.

This clonotype appeared a few times. The chain is built from TRBV29-1 and TRBJ2-1; D is tentatively TRBD1 or TRBD2 (5 bases each). V lost 4 bases and J lost 5, with 15 bases in between. This CDR3 comprises 14 residues. Germline CDR1 and CDR2: SQVTM and ANQGSEA. Here the CDR3 DNA reads TGCAGCGTTGCCGGCCGGGACCAAGACAATGAGCAGTTCTTC. Translation: CSVAGRDQDNEQFF.

There are a few counts of this clonotype. This chain joins TRBV7-6 and TRBJ2-1; no clear D. Germline V gene lookup returns CDR1 SGHVS and CDR2 FNYEAQ. V lost 5 bases, J lost 9 bases, and 17 bases lay in between. This CDR3 spans 14 amino acids. CDR3 sequence reads: CASSPLPIHREQFF. The CDR3 region has the DNA TGTGCCAGCAGCCCCCTCCCGATACATCGTGAGCAGTTCTTC.

V is TRBV5-1 and J is TRBJ2-5; 8 bases match TRBD1. Trimming at V came to 5 bases and at J to 5 bases, leaving 8 bases not matched to a gene. There are 14 residues in the CDR3. Germline assignment: CDR1 SGHRS and CDR2 YFSETQ. The CDR3 here is CASRQGQGGETQYF. In DNA, the CDR3 is TGCGCCAGCAGACAAGGACAGGGTGGGGAGACCCAGTACTTC.

There are a few counts of this clonotype. This sequence joins TRBV7-9 and TRBJ2-1; D remains ambiguous. The length of the CDR3 is 16 residues. Germline V gives CDR1 SEHNR, CDR2 FQNEAQ (reference sequence). Trimming shortened V by 0 bases and J by 6 bases, and 15 bases separated the two germline ends. The CDR3 loop reads CASSLAGWDKVNEQFF. As DNA, the CDR3 is TGTGCCAGCAGCTTAGCGGGATGGGATAAAGTCAATGAGCAGTTCTTC.

The rearrangement joins TRBV10-3 to TRBJ2-7; no definite D call. CDR3 length equals 11 residues. V was shortened by 2 bases and J by 8 bases, with 7 bases between the two germline ends. Germline loops: CDR1 ENHRY, CDR2 SYGVKD. DNA for the CDR3: TGTGCCATCAGTGAGGGAGTGCAGCAGTACTTC. Translation: CAISEGVQQYF.

This clonotype appeared many times. The chain carries TRBV5-1 and TRBJ1-5; D gene unclear. The CDR3 totals 14 residues. The V end was cut by 0 bases, the J end by 6 bases, with 10 bases between. Germline values: CDR1 SGHRS, CDR2 YFSETQ. In DNA, the CDR3 is TGCGCCAGCAGCTTGGATGGGGTTGGTCAGCCCCAGCATTTT. Encoded protein: CASSLDGVGQPQHF.

V and J are TRBV5-6 and TRBJ2-2; D uncertain. CDR3 length: 12 residues. The V end lost 4 bases, the J end lost 7 bases, and 8 bases lay between the germline ends. CDR1 is SGHDT, CDR2 YYEEEE, per germline. The CDR3 sequence is CASSPGIGELFF. The DNA for the CDR3 is TGTGCCAGCAGCCCCGGTATCGGGGAGCTGTTTTTT.

This clonotype was picked up a small number of times. This chain links TRBV7-2 with TRBJ2-1, with TRBD2 matching over 8 bases. Germline V gene lookup returns CDR1 SGHTA and CDR2 FQGNSA. This CDR3 contains 15 residues. V was clipped by 4 bases and J by 8 bases; unmatched bases: 10. CDR3 DNA sequence: TGTGCCAGCAGCTCCTTCGGACTAGCAAACGATGAGCAGTTCTTC. Its translation: CASSSFGLANDEQFF.